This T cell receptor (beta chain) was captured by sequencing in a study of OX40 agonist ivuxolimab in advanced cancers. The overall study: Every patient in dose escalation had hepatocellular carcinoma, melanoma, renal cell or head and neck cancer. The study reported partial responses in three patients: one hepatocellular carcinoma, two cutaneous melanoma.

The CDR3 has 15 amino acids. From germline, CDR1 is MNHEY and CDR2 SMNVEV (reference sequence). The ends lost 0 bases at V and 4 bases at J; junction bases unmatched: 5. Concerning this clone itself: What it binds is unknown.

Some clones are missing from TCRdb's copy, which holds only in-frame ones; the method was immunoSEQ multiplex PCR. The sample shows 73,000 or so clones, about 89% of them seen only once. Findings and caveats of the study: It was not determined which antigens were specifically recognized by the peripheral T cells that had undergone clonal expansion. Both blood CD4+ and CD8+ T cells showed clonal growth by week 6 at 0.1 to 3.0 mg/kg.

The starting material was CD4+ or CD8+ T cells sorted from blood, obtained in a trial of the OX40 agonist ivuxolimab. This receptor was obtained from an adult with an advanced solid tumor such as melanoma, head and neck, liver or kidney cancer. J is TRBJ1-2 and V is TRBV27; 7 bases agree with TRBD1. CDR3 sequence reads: CASSLSGQGVYGYTF. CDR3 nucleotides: TGTGCCAGCAGTTTATCGGGGCAGGGGGTCTATGGCTACACCTTC.